The text below deals with one T cell receptor beta chain. The data originate from a study of cytomegalovirus exposure and HLA in healthy donors. V dropped 0 bases and J dropped 3 bases, with 7 bases sitting between them. Germline V CDR1 and CDR2: SGHRS, YFSETQ. The CDR3 consists of 13 residues. A multiplex PCR was run with 60 Vbeta primers and 13 Jbeta primers. Per the authors' pipeline: As a later analysis found, there were 70 million to 80 million unique TCR beta chains, of which approximately 10 million were shared. The table came from immunoSEQ multiplex PCR; TCRdb's copy has only in-frame clones and leaves some out. V, J and clone size derive from that table, while D and trimming were established from the DNA sequence. The table lists approximately 140,000 clones, about three quarters of them singletons.

The source material was PBMCs. The receptor's source is a man in his forties in good health and CMV-seropositive. J is TRBJ2-7 and V is TRBV5-1; D call uncertain. Here the CDR3 reads CASSLEADYEQYF. Here the CDR3 DNA reads TGCGCCAGCAGCTTGGAGGCGGACTACGAGCAGTACTTC.